This TCR beta chain was sequenced for a study of response to subunit inactivated influenza vaccine. TCRdb recomputed calls from the RT-PCR reads with MiXCR, one row per CDR3 protein. Found here are 150,000 to 200,000 distinct CDR3 sequences, roughly 8.7% of them singletons; the top ten hold approximately 11%. V was shortened by 6 bases and J by 5 bases, with 25 bases between the two germline ends. The germline V gene has CDR1 KGHSH and CDR2 LQKENI. The CDR3 extends over 17 amino acids. This receptor was identified in a man aged 45-65 years who received an inactivated influenza vaccine. The chain carries TRBV18 and TRBJ2-5, with D possibly TRBD1 on 6 matching bases. Sample: non-naive T cells sorted from PBMCs, taken on the day of vaccination. CDR3: CASSYERTAPMIETQYF. The CDR3 bases are TGTGCCAGCTCGTACGAAAGGACAGCGCCAATGATTGAGACCCAGTACTTC.